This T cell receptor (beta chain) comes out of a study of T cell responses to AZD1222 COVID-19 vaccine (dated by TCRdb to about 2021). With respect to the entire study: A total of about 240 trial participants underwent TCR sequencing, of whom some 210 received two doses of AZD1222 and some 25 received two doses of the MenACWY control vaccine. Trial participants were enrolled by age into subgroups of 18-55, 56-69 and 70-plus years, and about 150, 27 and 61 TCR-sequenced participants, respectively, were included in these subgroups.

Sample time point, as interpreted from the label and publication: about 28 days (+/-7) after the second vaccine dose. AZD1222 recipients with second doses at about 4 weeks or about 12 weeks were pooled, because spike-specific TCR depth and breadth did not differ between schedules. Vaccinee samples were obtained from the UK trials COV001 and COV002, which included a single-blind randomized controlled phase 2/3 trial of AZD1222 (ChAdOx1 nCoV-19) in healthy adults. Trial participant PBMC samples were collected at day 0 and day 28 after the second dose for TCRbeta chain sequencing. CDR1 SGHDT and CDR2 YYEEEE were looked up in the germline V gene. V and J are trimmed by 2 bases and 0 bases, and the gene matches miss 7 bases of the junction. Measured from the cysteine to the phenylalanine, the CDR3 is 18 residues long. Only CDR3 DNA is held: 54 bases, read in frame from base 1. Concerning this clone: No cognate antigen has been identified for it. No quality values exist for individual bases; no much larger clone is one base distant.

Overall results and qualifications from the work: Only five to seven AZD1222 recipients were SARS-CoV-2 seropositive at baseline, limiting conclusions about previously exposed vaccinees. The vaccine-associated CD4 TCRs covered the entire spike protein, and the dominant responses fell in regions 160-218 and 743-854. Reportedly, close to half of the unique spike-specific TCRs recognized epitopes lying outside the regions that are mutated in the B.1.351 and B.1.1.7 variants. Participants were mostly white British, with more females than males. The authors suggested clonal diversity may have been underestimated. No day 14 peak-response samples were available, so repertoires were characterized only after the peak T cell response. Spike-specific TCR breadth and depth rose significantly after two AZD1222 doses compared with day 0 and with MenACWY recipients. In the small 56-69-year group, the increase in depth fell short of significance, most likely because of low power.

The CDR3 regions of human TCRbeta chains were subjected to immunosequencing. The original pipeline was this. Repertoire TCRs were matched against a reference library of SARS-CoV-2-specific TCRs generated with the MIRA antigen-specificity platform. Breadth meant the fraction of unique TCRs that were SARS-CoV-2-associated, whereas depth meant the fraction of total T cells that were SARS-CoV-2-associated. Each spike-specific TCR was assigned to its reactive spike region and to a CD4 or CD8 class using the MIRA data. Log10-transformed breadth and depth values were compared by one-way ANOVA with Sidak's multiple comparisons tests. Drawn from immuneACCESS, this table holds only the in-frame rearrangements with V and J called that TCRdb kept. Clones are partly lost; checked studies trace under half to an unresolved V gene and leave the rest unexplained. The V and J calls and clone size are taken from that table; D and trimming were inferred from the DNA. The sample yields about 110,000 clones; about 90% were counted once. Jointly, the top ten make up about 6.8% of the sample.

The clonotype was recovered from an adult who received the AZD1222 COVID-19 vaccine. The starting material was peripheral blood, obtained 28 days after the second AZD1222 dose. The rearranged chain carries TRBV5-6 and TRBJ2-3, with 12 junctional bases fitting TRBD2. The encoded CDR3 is CASSFRTSGASSTDTQYF. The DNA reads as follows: TGTGCCAGCAGCTTCCGGACTAGCGGGGCGAGTAGCACAGATACGCAGTATTTT. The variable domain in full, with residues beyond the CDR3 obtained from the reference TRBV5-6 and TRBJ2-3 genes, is DAGVTQSPTHLIKTRGQQVTLRCSPKSGHDTVSWYQQALGQGPQFIFQYYEEEERQRGNFPDRFSGHQFPNYSSELNVNALLLGDSALYLCASSFRTSGASSTDTQYFGPGTRLTVL.